The rows below give T cell receptor beta chains drawn from one sample of a study of blood T cells in healthy people across ages. One entry per CDR3 protein results from TCRdb running MiXCR on the 5' RACE reads. The sample has approximately 780,000 distinct CDR3 sequences, 20% to 30% seen once. This sample also appeared in a second study, on T cells of mothers and their children.

Input material: blood. The receptors derive from a boy aged 5-17 years in good health. Each CDR3 is given with its conserved first and last residue. Fields, in order: J gene, V gene, D gene, clone size, CDR3 protein, CDR3 DNA. D genes are given only for firm matches. Clone size, where shown, is once, few, many, or a class for clones that have expanded.

J gene: TRBJ2-1
V gene: TRBV10-1
D gene: .
clone size: many
CDR3 protein: CASSPGEAPYNEQFF
CDR3 DNA: TGCGCCAGCAGCCCGGGGGAAGCCCCCTACAATGAGCAGTTCTTC

J gene: TRBJ2-3
V gene: TRBV28
D gene: TRBD1
clone size: .
CDR3 protein: CASSLRGQYTDTQYF
CDR3 DNA: TGTGCCAGCAGTTTAAGGGGACAGTACACAGATACGCAGTATTTT

J gene: TRBJ1-2
V gene: TRBV6-2/TRBV6-3
D gene: .
clone size: few
CDR3 protein: CASSKSIIVGENYGYTF
CDR3 DNA: TGTGCCAGCTCCAAGAGCATCATCGTTGGGGAAAACTATGGCTACACCTTC

J gene: TRBJ1-2
V gene: TRBV12-3/TRBV12-4
D gene: .
clone size: .
CDR3 protein: CASRKSGGIDGYTF
CDR3 DNA: TGTGCCAGCAGGAAATCGGGGGGGATCGATGGCTACACCTTC

J gene: TRBJ2-5
V gene: TRBV29-1
D gene: .
clone size: few
CDR3 protein: CSAEGLSQETQYF
CDR3 DNA: TGCAGCGCAGAGGGATTATCCCAAGAGACCCAGTACTTC

J gene: TRBJ1-1
V gene: TRBV4-2
D gene: .
clone size: once
CDR3 protein: CASGSVMNTEAFF
CDR3 DNA: TGTGCCAGCGGGAGTGTGATGAACACTGAAGCTTTCTTT

J gene: TRBJ2-5
V gene: TRBV12-3/TRBV12-4
D gene: .
clone size: .
CDR3 protein: CASSRDGGEQYF
CDR3 DNA: TGTGCCAGCAGTCGGGACGGGGGAGAGCAGTACTTC

J gene: TRBJ2-5
V gene: TRBV12-3/TRBV12-4
D gene: .
clone size: .
CDR3 protein: CASSFQGVKETQYF
CDR3 DNA: TGTGCCAGCAGTTTTCAGGGAGTAAAAGAGACCCAGTACTTC

J gene: TRBJ2-3
V gene: TRBV20-1
D gene: .
clone size: .
CDR3 protein: CSALEDTQYF
CDR3 DNA: TGCAGTGCTCTGGAAGATACGCAGTATTTT

J gene: TRBJ2-5
V gene: TRBV7-9
D gene: .
clone size: many
CDR3 protein: CASSFSGETQYF
CDR3 DNA: TGTGCCAGCAGCTTTTCAGGGGAGACCCAGTACTTC

J gene: TRBJ2-5
V gene: TRBV7-8
D gene: .
clone size: .
CDR3 protein: CASSLRRAGETQYF
CDR3 DNA: TGTGCCAGCAGCTTACGCAGGGCTGGAGAGACCCAGTACTTC

J gene: TRBJ2-7
V gene: TRBV29-1
D gene: .
clone size: many
CDR3 protein: CSVVRAYEQYF
CDR3 DNA: TGCAGCGTTGTCAGGGCCTACGAGCAGTACTTC

J gene: TRBJ2-2
V gene: TRBV7-9
D gene: .
clone size: once
CDR3 protein: CASSLVYLTGELFF
CDR3 DNA: TGTGCCAGCAGCTTAGTCTACCTCACCGGGGAGCTGTTTTTT

J gene: TRBJ2-2
V gene: TRBV12-3/TRBV12-4
D gene: .
clone size: few
CDR3 protein: CASSSSGGELFF
CDR3 DNA: TGTGCCAGCAGTTCATCGGGGGGGGAGCTGTTTTTT

J gene: TRBJ1-4
V gene: TRBV11-2
D gene: .
clone size: .
CDR3 protein: CASSLGWGGANEKLFF
CDR3 DNA: TGTGCCAGCAGCTTAGGTTGGGGTGGGGCTAATGAAAAACTGTTTTTT

J gene: TRBJ2-1
V gene: TRBV6-1
D gene: TRBD1
clone size: .
CDR3 protein: CASSGTGTGQYEQFF
CDR3 DNA: TGTGCCAGCAGTGGCACCGGGACAGGGCAATATGAGCAGTTCTTC

J gene: TRBJ1-4
V gene: TRBV29-1
D gene: .
clone size: few
CDR3 protein: CSAETATNEKLFF
CDR3 DNA: TGCAGCGCGGAGACAGCAACTAATGAAAAACTGTTTTTT

J gene: TRBJ2-1
V gene: TRBV20-1
D gene: TRBD2
clone size: few
CDR3 protein: CSARDSSGGAGNEQFF
CDR3 DNA: TGCAGCGCTAGAGATTCTAGCGGGGGGGCCGGGAATGAGCAGTTCTTC

J gene: TRBJ1-6
V gene: TRBV20-1
D gene: TRBD1
clone size: many
CDR3 protein: CSAPSGTGNSPLHF
CDR3 DNA: TGCAGTGCCCCCTCGGGGACAGGGAATTCACCCCTCCACTTT

J gene: TRBJ2-7
V gene: TRBV9
D gene: TRBD2
clone size: .
CDR3 protein: CASSVGEGSTYEQYF
CDR3 DNA: TGTGCCAGCAGCGTAGGGGAGGGGTCGACCTACGAGCAGTACTTC

J gene: TRBJ1-5
V gene: TRBV24-1
D gene: .
clone size: .
CDR3 protein: CATSIGANQPQHF
CDR3 DNA: TGTGCCACCAGTATAGGTGCCAATCAGCCCCAGCATTTT

J gene: TRBJ2-3
V gene: TRBV11-2
D gene: .
clone size: few
CDR3 protein: CASSLMTSTDTQYF
CDR3 DNA: TGTGCCAGCAGCTTGATGACTAGCACAGATACGCAGTATTTT